Following are 15 T cell receptor beta chains from one sample sequenced in a study of T cells after yellow fever vaccination. TCRdb reprocessed the 5' RACE reads via MiXCR and lists one record per CDR3 protein. Here the sample spans about 320,000 distinct CDR3 sequences, approximately 4% being singletons. The source material was PBMCs, sampled 15 days after the yellow fever booster vaccination. These receptors were collected from a man aged 18 to 30 who received the YFV17D yellow fever vaccine.

This clonotype was seen repeatedly, ten times or more. J is TRBJ1-2 and V is TRBV7-6; 7 nucleotides match TRBD1. The V and J ends lost 5 bases and 4 bases, in that order; junction bases with no gene match: 4. The CDR3 extends over 13 amino acids. In germline, CDR1 is SGHVS, CDR2 FNYEAQ. CDR3 in amino acids: CASSPTGLYGYTF. The CDR3 DNA sequence: TGTGCCAGCAGCCCGACAGGGCTCTATGGCTACACCTTC.

Ten or more counts support this clonotype. The V gene is TRBV12-3 or TRBV12-4, the J gene TRBJ2-4, with D perhaps TRBD1 (6 bases). CDR3 length equals 15 residues. Trimming shortened V by 6 bases and J by 4 bases, and 16 bases separated the two germline ends. The CDR3 bases are TGTGCCAGCAGAGAGGGGGTCTTAAGAAAAAACATTCAGTACTTC. Its protein product is CASREGVLRKNIQYF.

This clonotype was counted at least ten times. This chain connects TRBV5-1 to TRBJ2-2; a weak D match, TRBD2 (6 bases). The length of the CDR3 is 15 residues. Per germline, CDR1 SGHRS and CDR2 YFSETQ. The V gene lost 7 bases and the J gene lost 1 base, with 14 bases spanning the gap. CDR3 nucleotides: TGCGCCAGCCGCGCGGGACGGAGGAACACCGGGGAGCTGTTTTTT. This encodes CASRAGRRNTGELFF.

This clonotype has a count of ten or more. The chain uses TRBV7-2 and TRBJ2-3; either TRBD1 or TRBD2 may supply D (5 bases each). In germline, CDR1 is SGHTA, CDR2 FQGNSA. This CDR3 is built from 18 residues. Trimming left V 5 bases short and J 1 base short, with 22 bases between. The CDR3 reads CASSRPGQGPEGTDTQYF. CDR3 sequence (DNA): TGTGCCAGCAGCCGCCCGGGTCAGGGACCCGAAGGCACAGATACGCAGTATTTT.

This clonotype was observed a few times. The chain employs TRBV5-1 and TRBJ2-3; D possibly matches TRBD1 or TRBD2 (6 bases each). V lost 6 bases to trimming and J lost 5 bases, with 10 bases between them. The CDR3 is made up of 12 amino acids. Germline V gives CDR1 SGHRS, CDR2 YFSETQ. The CDR3 is CASKEGQDTQYF. CDR3 bases: TGCGCCAGCAAGGAGGGACAAGATACGCAGTATTTT.

In its sample, this clonotype was seen many times. The rearrangement links TRBV7-9 to TRBJ1-2, with 7 bases fitting TRBD1. After removal of 0 bases from V and 5 bases from J, the junction contained 9 bases not matched to a gene. In germline, CDR1 is SEHNR, CDR2 FQNEAQ (reference sequence). The CDR3 consists of 16 residues. The CDR3 DNA is TGTGCCAGCAGCTTAGCGACTACGGACAGGTCTTATGGCTACACCTTC. It yields the protein CASSLATTDRSYGYTF.

This clonotype was detected ten times or more. This sequence joins TRBV10-1 and TRBJ2-7; D gene unclear. The CDR3 contains 14 residues. The V end lost 3 bases, the J end lost 0 bases, and 9 bases lay between the germline ends. Per germline, CDR1 WNHNN and CDR2 SYGVQD (reference sequence). DNA for the CDR3: TGCGCCAGCAGTGAACGATTGGGCTCCTACGAGCAGTACTTC. Protein: CASSERLGSYEQYF.

This clonotype was found a few times. The CDR3 region has the DNA TGCAGTGCTAGGGGGTGGGGGCTCGATAATTTAAACACTGAAGCTTTCTTT. As protein: CSARGWGLDNLNTEAFF. This chain joins TRBV20-1 and TRBJ1-1; D perhaps matches TRBD1 (6 bases). Germline CDR1 and CDR2: DFQATT and SNEGSKA (reference sequence). CDR3 length: 17 residues. The germline V and J ends were trimmed by 3 bases and 2 bases, with 22 bases remaining between them.

The chain links TRBV20-1 to TRBJ2-3; no firm D call. Germline V gene sequence: CDR1 DFQATT, CDR2 SNEGSKA (reference sequence). Trimming stripped 7 bases from V and 0 bases from J, with 8 bases between. CDR3 length equals 12 residues. The chain's CDR3 is CSVGVSTDTQYF. CDR3 in DNA: TGCAGTGTAGGAGTAAGCACAGATACGCAGTATTTT.

This clonotype has only a few counts. The rearrangement links TRBV20-1 to TRBJ1-1, with D hard to call. With 1 base removed from V and 0 bases from J, the gap between germline ends came to 6 bases. This CDR3 comprises 13 residues. Germline V gene data show CDR1 as DFQATT and CDR2 as SNEGSKA (reference sequence). CDR3 loop: CSARATVNTEAFF. The CDR3 nucleotides read TGCAGTGCTAGAGCGACGGTGAACACTGAAGCTTTCTTT.

This clonotype was recorded many times. This chain joins TRBV4-3 and TRBJ1-5, with unresolved D. The CDR3 is 16 residues long. Trimming cost V 1 base and J 3 bases, with 13 bases left between them. Germline CDR1 is LGHNA and CDR2 is YSLEER. DNA of the CDR3: TGCGCCAGCAGCCAAGCGGCGGGCGGATTCAATCAGCCCCAGCATTTT. Protein sequence: CASSQAAGGFNQPQHF.

This clonotype has a count of ten or more. The rearrangement uses TRBV9 and TRBJ1-6, with a tentative D call TRBD1 (5 bases). Germline V gene sequence: CDR1 SGDLS, CDR2 YYNGEE. This CDR3 region has 14 residues. Between the trimmed V and J ends, which lost 3 bases and 7 bases, there was a span of 11 bases. The CDR3 loop is CASSARVDNSPLHF. DNA of the CDR3: TGTGCCAGCAGCGCCAGGGTAGACAATTCACCCCTCCACTTT.

This clonotype was counted only a few times. The chain uses TRBV29-1 and TRBJ2-5; D is tentatively TRBD1 or TRBD2 (5 bases each). V lost 1 base and J lost 5, with 8 bases in between. This CDR3 contains 12 residues. Germline CDR1 and CDR2: SQVTM and ANQGSEA. In DNA form, the CDR3 reads TGCAGCGTTGAAGGGGGCGGGGAGACCCAGTACTTC. It specifies CSVEGGGETQYF.

This clonotype has only a few counts. The J gene is TRBJ2-5, the V gene TRBV4-1; D unclear. The CDR3 totals 14 residues. CDR1 is MGHRA, CDR2 YSYEKL, per germline. Trimming stripped 0 bases from V and 3 bases from J, with 8 bases between. The DNA of the CDR3 is TGCGCCAGCAGCCAAGACCCCGGAGAAGAGACCCAGTACTTC. This gives the protein CASSQDPGEETQYF.

This clonotype showed up many times. V gene TRBV5-1 combines with J gene TRBJ2-2, with 10 bases matching TRBD1. Germline loops: CDR1 SGHRS, CDR2 YFSETQ. This CDR3 spans 14 amino acids. V shed 4 bases, J shed 6 bases, and the junction held 3 bases outside the gene matches. The CDR3 loop reads CASSEGTGAGELFF. The CDR3, as DNA: TGCGCCAGCAGCGAGGGGACAGGGGCCGGGGAGCTGTTTTTT.